These 23 T cell receptor beta chains share one sample of origin, sequenced in a study of human T cells and chemical hapten exposure. TCRdb processed the RACE reads anew with MiXCR; each CDR3 protein has one entry. The sample contains about 180,000 distinct CDR3 sequences, just under 30% of which appear only once. The time point here: pre-sensitization, week 0. As to treatment: therapeutic diphenylcyclopropenone sensitization with weekly scalp DPC. The material sequenced was whole blood, taken in connection with sensitization to the hapten diphenylcyclopropenone (DPC). The origin of the receptors is a woman aged 25 to 39 with alopecia areata. Some clones in this sample may be carry-over from other donors' samples.

V gene TRBV25-1 combines with J gene TRBJ2-4; the D call may be TRBD1 or TRBD2 (5 bases each). The CDR3 length is 11 residues. Germline loops: CDR1 MGHDK, CDR2 SYGVNS. V was pared by 10 bases and J by 13 bases, with 17 bases between. The CDR3 DNA is TGTGCCATACCAACGCCGGGACCCCAGTACTTC. This gives the protein CAIPTPGPQYF.

J is TRBJ2-1 and V is TRBV7-8; 12 nucleotides agree with TRBD2. The trim removed 4 bases at V and 3 bases at J, leaving 7 bases unmatched. Germline-derived CDR1 and CDR2 are SGHVS and FQNEAQ. The CDR3 totals 17 residues. CDR3 sequence reads: CASSSRLAGDFYNEQFF. As DNA, the CDR3 is TGTGCCAGCAGCTCACGACTAGCGGGAGATTTCTACAATGAGCAGTTCTTC.

The V and J genes are TRBV6-5 and TRBJ2-3; TRBD2 aligns across 10 bases. CDR3 size: 15 residues. Trimming took 2 bases from V and 5 from J; bases not matched to a gene: 4. The germline CDR1 and CDR2 sequences are MNHEY and SVGAGI. CDR3 region: CASSYERGGKDTQYF. CDR3 DNA sequence: TGTGCCAGCAGTTACGAGCGGGGGGGCAAAGATACGCAGTATTTT.

This clonotype has a handful of counts. The chain joins TRBV5-1 to TRBJ2-7, with 7 bases fitting TRBD1. V dropped 7 bases and J dropped 3; count of bases not matched to a gene: 10. The CDR3 has 14 residues. Germline-derived CDR1 and CDR2 are SGHRS and YFSETQ. DNA of the CDR3: TGCGCCAGCTCGAGTCAGGGGGAGATCTACGAGCAGTACTTC. Translating it yields CASSSQGEIYEQYF.

In this sample, this clonotype turned up a few times. The chain links TRBV5-4 to TRBJ2-2; D unresolved. CDR1 and CDR2 (germline): SGHNT, YYREEE (reference sequence). The germline V and J ends were trimmed by 5 bases and 5 bases, with 16 bases remaining between them. The CDR3 runs 15 residues. CDR3: CASRIGEFGTGELFF. The CDR3 DNA reads as TGTGCCAGCAGGATAGGCGAGTTTGGGACCGGGGAGCTGTTTTTT.

The chain has TRBV28 and TRBJ1-1; 8 nucleotides match TRBD1. The junction had 6 bases not matched to a gene; V was cut back by 8 bases and J by 4 bases. CDR3 size: 13 residues. Looked up from germline, CDR1 is MDHEN and CDR2 is SYDVKM. CDR3 nucleotide sequence: TGTGCCAGCGGGGAGACAGGGGTCACTGAAGCTTTCTTT. This gives the protein CASGETGVTEAFF.

The chain couples TRBV20-1 to TRBJ2-1; possibly TRBD2 for D (6 bases). Looked up from germline, CDR1 is DFQATT and CDR2 is SNEGSKA (reference sequence). V was cut by 3 bases and J by 4 bases, with 22 bases left in between. This CDR3 contains 17 residues. In nucleotides, the CDR3 is TGCAGTGCTAGGTCGGAACTTGTGGGGGGAGCTTACAATGAGCAGTTCTTC. It encodes CSARSELVGGAYNEQFF.

The chain recombines TRBV21-1 with TRBJ1-1; the D call in the table, TRBD1, was not verified against the DNA. TRBV21-1 is given as a pseudogene. This CDR3 spans 14 amino acids. As DNA, the CDR3 is TGTGCCAGCAGCAAAGGCAGGGGGAACACTGAAGCTTTCTTT. It codes for CASSKGRGNTEAFF.

This clonotype appeared a single time. V gene TRBV12-3 or TRBV12-4 combines with J gene TRBJ2-6; D may correspond to TRBD1 or TRBD2 (5 bases each). V lost 5 bases and J 1 base, leaving 9 bases between the germline ends. This CDR3 region has 15 residues. CDR3 residues: CASSERGSGANVLTF. The CDR3 coding sequence is TGTGCCAGCAGTGAGAGGGGTTCTGGGGCCAACGTCCTGACTTTC.

This chain joins TRBV4-2 and TRBJ2-1; 8 positions agree with TRBD2. This CDR3 is 17 amino acids long. Germline loops: CDR1 LGHNA, CDR2 YNFKEQ. Trimming cost V 0 bases and J 6 bases; bases outside gene matches: 10. The CDR3 bases are TGTGCCAGCAGCCAAGACGGACCGAGCGGGAGTGTCAATGAGCAGTTCTTC. This codes for CASSQDGPSGSVNEQFF.

J is TRBJ2-7 and V is TRBV28; no definite D call. This CDR3 has 14 residues. Trimming pared 2 bases from V and 0 bases from J, leaving 8 bases between. Germline assignment: CDR1 MDHEN and CDR2 SYDVKM. CDR3 sequence (DNA): TGTGCCAGCAGTTTACCGGAATACTCCTACGAGCAGTACTTC. It specifies CASSLPEYSYEQYF.

The genes are TRBV12-3 or TRBV12-4 and TRBJ1-6; 7 nucleotides match TRBD1. Germline trimming cut 6 bases from V and 10 bases from J; bases unmatched to any gene: 9. The CDR3 covers 14 residues. Here the CDR3 DNA reads TGTGCCAGCAGAACCAACAGGGGATTCTCACCCCTCCACTTT. Translation gives CASRTNRGFSPLHF.

This clonotype was detected only a few times. The V gene is TRBV29-1, the J gene TRBJ1-3; no clear D. V gave up 5 bases and J gave up 0 bases, with 8 bases separating them. The CDR3 length is 13 residues. Germline V gives CDR1 SQVTM, CDR2 ANQGSEA. For the CDR3, the DNA is TGCAGCGTTCTGGGATCCTCTGGAAACACCATATATTTT. It codes for CSVLGSSGNTIYF.

This clonotype was counted at least ten times. The V call is TRBV6-6, the J call TRBJ2-1, with D maybe TRBD2 (6 bases). Germline CDR1 reads MNHNY; CDR2 reads SVGAGI (reference sequence). The CDR3 consists of 17 residues. V was shortened by 0 bases and J by 3 bases, with 15 bases between the two germline ends. CDR3 in amino acids: CASSYSSFSGVYNEQFF. CDR3 nucleotide sequence: TGTGCCAGCAGTTACTCATCATTTAGCGGAGTCTACAATGAGCAGTTCTTC.

This clonotype was observed a few times. The chain carries TRBV5-6 and TRBJ1-6; 8 nucleotides agree with TRBD1. Germline CDR1 and CDR2: SGHDT and YYEEEE. Trimming at V came to 3 bases and at J to 7 bases, leaving 3 bases not matched to a gene. The CDR3 contains 14 residues. DNA of the CDR3: TGTGCCAGCAGCTACGGGACAGGAAATTCACCCCTCCACTTT. This sequence encodes CASSYGTGNSPLHF.

In its sample, this clonotype was seen a few times. The gene calls are TRBV12-3 or TRBV12-4 and TRBJ1-2; TRBD1 might be the D (5 bases). This CDR3 comprises 12 residues. The V gene lost 2 bases and the J gene lost 6 bases, with 7 bases spanning the gap. CDR3 loop: CASSLRGDGYTF. CDR3 coding DNA: TGTGCCAGCAGTTTAAGGGGTGATGGCTACACCTTC.

CDR3 loop: CASSWGQGPGIQYF. The CDR3 DNA reads TGTGCCAGCAGTTGGGGACAGGGACCGGGCATTCAGTACTTC. The chain combines TRBV27 with TRBJ2-4; 9 nucleotides match TRBD1. Germline V lookup: CDR1 MNHEY, CDR2 SMNVEV (reference sequence). Unmatched junction bases numbered 7, after V lost 4 bases and J lost 9 bases. The CDR3 runs to 14 residues.

This clonotype was recorded a few times. This chain joins TRBV4-1 and TRBJ2-1; TRBD2 matches at 7 bases. Germline CDR1 and CDR2: MGHRA and YSYEKL. There are 15 residues in the CDR3. V dropped 2 bases and J dropped 8; count of bases not matched to a gene: 9. The CDR3 coding sequence is TGCGCCAGCAGCCAAAGGGAGGGAGTCGGCCATGAGCAGTTCTTC. It specifies CASSQREGVGHEQFF.

This clonotype was detected only a few times. V and J are TRBV28 and TRBJ2-7; no definite D call. Trimming took off 6 bases at V and 1 base at J, with 4 bases between the two ends. In germline, CDR1 is MDHEN, CDR2 SYDVKM. The CDR3 covers 11 residues. The CDR3 loop reads CASRDSYEQYF. The CDR3 DNA follows: TGTGCCAGCAGAGATTCCTACGAGCAGTACTTC.

This chain joins TRBV18 and TRBJ2-2, with D hard to call. Germline CDR1 KGHSH, CDR2 LQKENI. Trimming left V 3 bases short and J 1 base short, with 12 bases between. CDR3 size: 16 residues. The CDR3 bases are TGTGCCAGCTCACCCCCAGGCCTGCAGAACACCGGGGAGCTGTTTTTT. Protein: CASSPPGLQNTGELFF.

Worth noting for this clonotype: Given a much more abundant clone one base away, this may be a read error. This chain uses TRBV3-1 with TRBJ1-1, with D unclear. The germline V gene encodes CDR1 LGHDT and CDR2 YNNKEL (reference sequence). Trimming took 5 bases from V and 3 from J, leaving 13 bases between them. The CDR3 runs to 14 residues. CDR3 sequence (DNA): TGTGCCAGCAGCGTCGGCACGGGGTACACTGAAGCTTTCTTT. Translating it yields CASSVGTGYTEAFF.

The genes are TRBV4-2 and TRBJ2-7; D possibly uses TRBD1 or TRBD2 (5 bases each). V was clipped by 1 base and J by 1 base, with 20 bases between them. The CDR3 covers 18 residues. CDR1 is LGHNA, CDR2 YNFKEQ, per germline. The CDR3 bases are TGTGCCAGCAGCCAAGGGAGTCCGGGGCCAGGCTCTTCCTACGAGCAGTACTTC. Protein product: CASSQGSPGPGSSYEQYF.

V usage is TRBV10-2 and J usage is TRBJ2-1; possibly TRBD2 for D (7 bases). The CDR3 has 16 amino acids. Trimming left V 2 bases short and J 9 bases short, with 20 bases between. Germline loops: CDR1 WSHSY, CDR2 SAAADI. The CDR3 DNA is TGCGCCAGCAGTGAGCCGTCGCGGGGGCAAACCAGTGAGCAGTTCTTC. Its protein is CASSEPSRGQTSEQFF.